This entry is about one T cell receptor (beta chain). This sample was included in a study of blood T cell repertoires in COVID-19. Study as a whole: Specimens from acute and convalescent COVID-19 originated in the United States, Italy and Spain.

V lost 5 bases to trimming and J lost 5 bases; unmatched junction nucleotides: 5. In germline, CDR1 is LGHNT, CDR2 FRNRAP. The CDR3 extends over 16 amino acids. Clones were read by immunoSEQ multiplex PCR, and TCRdb kept only the in-frame ones, dropping some. The table records about 270,000 clones, approximately 86% of them present only once. The receptor comes from a woman in her seventies with COVID-19, enrolled during active disease. The rearrangement joins TRBV12-5 to TRBJ2-2; 13 nucleotides agree with TRBD2. Sequencing was performed on peripheral blood. The CDR3 here is CASGGTSGVGTGELFF. CDR3 coding DNA: TGTGCTAGTGGTGGGACTAGCGGGGTGGGAACCGGGGAGCTGTTTTTT.